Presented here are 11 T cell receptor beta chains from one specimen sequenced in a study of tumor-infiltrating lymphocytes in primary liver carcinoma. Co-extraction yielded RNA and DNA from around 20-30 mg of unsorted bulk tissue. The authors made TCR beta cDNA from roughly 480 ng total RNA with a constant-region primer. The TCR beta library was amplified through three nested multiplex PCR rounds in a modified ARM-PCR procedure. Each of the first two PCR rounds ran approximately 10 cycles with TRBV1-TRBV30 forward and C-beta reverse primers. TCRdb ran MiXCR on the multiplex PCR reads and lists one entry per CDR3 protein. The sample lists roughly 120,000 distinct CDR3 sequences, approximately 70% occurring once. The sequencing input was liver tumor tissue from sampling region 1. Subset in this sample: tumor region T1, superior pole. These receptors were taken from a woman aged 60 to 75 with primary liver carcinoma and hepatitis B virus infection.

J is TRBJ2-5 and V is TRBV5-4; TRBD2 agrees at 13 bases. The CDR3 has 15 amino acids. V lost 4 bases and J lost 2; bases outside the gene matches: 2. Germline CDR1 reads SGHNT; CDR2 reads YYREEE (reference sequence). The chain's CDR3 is CASSRLAGGQETQYF. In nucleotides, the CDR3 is TGTGCCAGCAGCCGACTAGCGGGAGGACAAGAGACCCAGTACTTC. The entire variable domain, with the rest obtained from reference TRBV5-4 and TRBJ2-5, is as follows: ETGVTQSPTHLIKTRGQQVTLRCSSQSGHNTVSWYQQALGQGPQFIFQYYREEENGRGNFPPRFSGLQFPNYSSELNVNALELDDSALYLCASSRLAGGQETQYFGPGTRLLVL.

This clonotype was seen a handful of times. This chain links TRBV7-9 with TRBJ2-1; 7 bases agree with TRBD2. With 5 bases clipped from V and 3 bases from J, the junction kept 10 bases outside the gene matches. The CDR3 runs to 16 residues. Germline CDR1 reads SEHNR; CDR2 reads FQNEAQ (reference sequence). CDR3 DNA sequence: TGTGCCAGCAGCCGCACTAGCGCCAACTTCTACAATGAGCAGTTCTTC. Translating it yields CASSRTSANFYNEQFF.

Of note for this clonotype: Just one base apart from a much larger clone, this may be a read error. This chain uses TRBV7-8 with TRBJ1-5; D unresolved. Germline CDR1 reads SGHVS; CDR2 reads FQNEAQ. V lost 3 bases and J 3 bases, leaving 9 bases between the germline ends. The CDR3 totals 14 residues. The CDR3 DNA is TGTGCCAGCAGCTTGGGCTTGCTCAATCAGCCCCAGCATTTT. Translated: CASSLGLLNQPQHF.

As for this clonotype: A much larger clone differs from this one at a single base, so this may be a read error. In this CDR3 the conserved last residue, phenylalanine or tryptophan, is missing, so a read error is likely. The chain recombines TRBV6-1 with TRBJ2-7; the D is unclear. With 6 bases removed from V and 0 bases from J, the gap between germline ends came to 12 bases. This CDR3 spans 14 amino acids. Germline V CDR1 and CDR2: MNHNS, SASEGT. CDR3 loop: CASRFYPSSYEQYL. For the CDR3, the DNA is TGTGCCAGCAGATTTTACCCCAGCTCCTACGAGCAGTACCTC.

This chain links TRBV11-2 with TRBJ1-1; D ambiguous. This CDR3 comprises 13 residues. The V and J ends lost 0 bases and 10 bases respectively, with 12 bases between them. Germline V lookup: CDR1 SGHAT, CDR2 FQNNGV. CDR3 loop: CASSLEPEERAFF. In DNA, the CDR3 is TGTGCCAGCAGCTTAGAGCCTGAGGAGAGAGCTTTCTTT.

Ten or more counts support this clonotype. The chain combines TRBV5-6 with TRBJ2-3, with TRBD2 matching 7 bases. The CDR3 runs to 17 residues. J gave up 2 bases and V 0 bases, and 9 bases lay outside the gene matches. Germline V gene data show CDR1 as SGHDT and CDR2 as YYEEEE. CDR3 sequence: CASSLVGSSGYTDTQYF. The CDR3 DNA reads TGTGCCAGCAGCTTGGTTGGGTCTAGCGGATACACAGATACGCAGTATTTT.

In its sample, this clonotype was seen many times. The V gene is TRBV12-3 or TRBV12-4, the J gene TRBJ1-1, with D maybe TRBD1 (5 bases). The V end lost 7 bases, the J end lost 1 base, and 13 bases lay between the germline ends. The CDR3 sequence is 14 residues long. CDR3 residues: CASKNRTGNTEAFF. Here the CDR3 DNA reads TGTGCCAGCAAAAACAGGACCGGGAACACTGAAGCTTTCTTT.

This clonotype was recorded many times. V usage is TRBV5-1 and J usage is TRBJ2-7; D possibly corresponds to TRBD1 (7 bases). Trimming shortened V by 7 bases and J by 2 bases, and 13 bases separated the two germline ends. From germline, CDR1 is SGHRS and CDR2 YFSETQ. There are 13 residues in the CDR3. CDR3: CASRGTDPYEQYF. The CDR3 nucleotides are TGCGCCAGCCGCGGGACAGACCCCTACGAGCAGTACTTC. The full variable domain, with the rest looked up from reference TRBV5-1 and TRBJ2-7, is KAGVTQTPRYLIKTRGQQVTLSCSPISGHRSVSWYQQTPGQGLQFLFEYFSETQRNKGNFPGRFSGRQFSNSRSEMNVSTLELGDSALYLCASRGTDPYEQYFGPGTRLTVT.

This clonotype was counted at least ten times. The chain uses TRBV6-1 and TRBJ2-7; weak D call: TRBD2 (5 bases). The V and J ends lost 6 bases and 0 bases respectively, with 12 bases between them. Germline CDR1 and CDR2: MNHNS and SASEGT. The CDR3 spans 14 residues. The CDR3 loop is CASRAPDFSYEQYF. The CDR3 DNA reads TGTGCCAGCAGGGCCCCGGACTTCTCCTACGAGCAGTACTTC.

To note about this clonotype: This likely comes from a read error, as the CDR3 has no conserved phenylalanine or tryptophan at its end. The CDR3 DNA reads as TGTGCCAGCAGCCCAAAACGGCTAGCGGGAGGCGAGACCCAGTACTTA. Residues: CASSPKRLAGGETQYL. The V gene is TRBV6-1, the J gene TRBJ2-5, with TRBD2 matching 11 bases. The germline gives CDR1 MNHNS, CDR2 SASEGT. The junction had 11 bases not matched to a gene; V was cut back by 6 bases and J by 5 bases. The CDR3 spans 16 residues.

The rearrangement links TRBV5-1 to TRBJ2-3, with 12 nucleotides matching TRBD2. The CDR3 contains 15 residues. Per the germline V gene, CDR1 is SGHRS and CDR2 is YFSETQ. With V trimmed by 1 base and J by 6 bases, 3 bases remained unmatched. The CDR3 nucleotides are TGCGCCAGCAGCTTGTCTAGCGGGGGGGCGGATACGCAGTATTTT. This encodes CASSLSSGGADTQYF.